The clone carrying this T cell receptor beta chain was detected many times. No antigen is known for it. A read error may produce the germline difference seen at one junction end. This sample is drawn from a study of Graves' ophthalmopathy and Graves' hyperthyroidism. Hyperthyroidism patients had new diagnoses, durations under 2 months, and ages of 18 to 65. The authors used Ficoll-Paque density gradient centrifugation to separate PBMCs. The input was roughly 10 ml of fresh peripheral blood. As the template, RNA transcripts were used to amplify TCR beta CDR3 regions. The first round was an RT-PCR with HTBI primers, and the second round was a multiplex PCR. TCRdb passed the multiplex PCR reads through MiXCR, listing each CDR3 protein once. In the table there are fewer than 650,000 distinct CDR3 sequences, 20% to 25% of which are singletons. Notes on the study in general: Ophthalmopathy progression predictions by the model showed about 72% specificity and 70.59% sensitivity.

The CDR3 covers 14 residues. This sequence was found in a young woman with stable Graves' hyperthyroidism. Some clones in this sample may be carry-over from other donors' samples. This chain connects TRBV12-3 or TRBV12-4 to TRBJ2-4; possibly TRBD2 for D (5 bases). The sample comprised peripheral blood. CDR3 nucleotide sequence: TGTGCCAGCACCCCCGGGAACGCCAAAAACATTAAGTACTTC. This gives the protein CASTPGNAKNIKYF.